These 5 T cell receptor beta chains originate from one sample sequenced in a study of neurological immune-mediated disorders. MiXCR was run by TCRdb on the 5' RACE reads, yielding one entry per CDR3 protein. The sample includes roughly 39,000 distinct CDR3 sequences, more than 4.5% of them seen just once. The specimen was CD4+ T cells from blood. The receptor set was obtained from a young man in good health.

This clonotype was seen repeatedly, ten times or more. The CDR3 spells CASSLDGGYRQWEQFF. Written as DNA, the CDR3 is TGTGCCAGCAGCTTAGATGGCGGTTACCGACAATGGGAGCAGTTCTTC. V and J are TRBV7-2 and TRBJ2-1; no clear D. The CDR3 extends over 16 amino acids. CDR1 SGHTA and CDR2 FQGNSA come from the germline V gene. Deletions cut 1 base from V and 10 bases from J, with 20 bases between.

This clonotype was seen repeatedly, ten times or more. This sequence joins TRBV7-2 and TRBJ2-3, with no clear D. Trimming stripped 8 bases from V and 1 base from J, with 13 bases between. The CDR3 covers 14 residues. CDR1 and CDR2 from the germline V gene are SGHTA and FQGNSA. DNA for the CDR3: TGTGCCAGCGGCGCTGAATGGGGCACAGATACGCAGTATTTT. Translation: CASGAEWGTDTQYF.

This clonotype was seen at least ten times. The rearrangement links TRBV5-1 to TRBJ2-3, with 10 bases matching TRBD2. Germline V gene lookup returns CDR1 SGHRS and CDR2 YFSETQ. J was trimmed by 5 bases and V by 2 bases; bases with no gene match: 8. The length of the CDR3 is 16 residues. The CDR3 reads CASSFQESGGEDTQYF. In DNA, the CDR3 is TGCGCCAGCAGCTTTCAAGAGAGCGGGGGGGAAGATACGCAGTATTTT.

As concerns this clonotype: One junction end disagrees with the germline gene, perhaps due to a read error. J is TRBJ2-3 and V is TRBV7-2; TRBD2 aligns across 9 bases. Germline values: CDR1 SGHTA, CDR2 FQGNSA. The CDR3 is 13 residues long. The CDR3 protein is CASNSTSGDTQYF. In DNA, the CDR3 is TGTGCCAGCAACTCGACTAGCGGAGATACACAGTATTTT.

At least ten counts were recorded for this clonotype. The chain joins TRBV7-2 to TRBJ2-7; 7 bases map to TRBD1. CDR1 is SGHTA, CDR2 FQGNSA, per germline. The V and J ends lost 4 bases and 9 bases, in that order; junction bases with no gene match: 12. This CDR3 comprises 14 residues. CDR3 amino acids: CASSSQGFRSVQYF. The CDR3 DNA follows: TGTGCCAGCAGCTCACAGGGGTTCCGGTCGGTGCAGTACTTC. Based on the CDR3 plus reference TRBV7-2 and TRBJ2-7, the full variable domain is GAGVSQSPSNKVTEKGKDVELRCDPISGHTALYWYRQSLGQGLEFLIYFQGNSAPDKSGLPSDRFSAERTGGSVSTLTIQRTQQEDSAVYLCASSSQGFRSVQYFGPGTRLTVT.